These T cell receptor beta chains were read from a single sample in a study of blood T cell repertoires in COVID-19. Data came from immunoSEQ multiplex PCR; TCRdb stores just in-frame clones and leaves some out. The sample comprises 200,000 to 250,000 clones, around 84% of which are singletons, and 15% to 20% rests with the top ten. The sample was peripheral blood. The receptors were sampled from a woman of 80 years or more with active or convalescent COVID-19. Both conserved end residues are part of each CDR3. A D gene is named only where the DNA matches it firmly. The size of a clone is reported for some rows only, either as once, few or many, or as a class for expanded clones.

J	D	size	V	DNA	CDR3
TRBJ2-1	TRBD2	NA	TRBV4-3	TGCGCCAGCAGCCCGGGACTAGCGGGGTGGAATGAGCAGTTCTTC	CASSPGLAGWNEQFF
TRBJ2-4	NA	NA	TRBV25-1	TGTGCCAGCAGTGCTAGGGGGGGGCAGCTAGCCAAAAACATTCAGTACTTC	CASSARGGQLAKNIQYF
TRBJ1-4	NA	NA	TRBV30	TGTTCCTGGCAGGGCAAATCTAATGAAAAACTGTTTTTT	CSWQGKSNEKLFF
TRBJ1-3	NA	NA	TRBV20-1	TGCAGTGCTATTTATGGAAACACCATATATTTT	CSAIYGNTIYF
TRBJ2-7	NA	NA	TRBV4-3	TGCGCCAGCAGTTTGGCGACAGGACCCTACGAGCAGTACTTC	CASSLATGPYEQYF
TRBJ2-7	NA	NA	TRBV14	TGTGCCAGCAGCCAAGTGCGAGGTTCCTACGAGCAGTACTTC	CASSQVRGSYEQYF
TRBJ1-1	NA	NA	TRBV6-5	TGTGCCAGCACTTTCGGGACACCTGGCTCTAGTGAAGCTTTCTTT	CASTFGTPGSSEAFF
TRBJ2-1	NA	NA	TRBV6-5	TGTGCCAGCAGTTGGGACTGGAGAAATGAGCAGTTCTTC	CASSWDWRNEQFF
TRBJ2-7	TRBD2	NA	TRBV4-1	TGCGCCAGCAGCCACCTAGCGGGAGGTTCCACGGGGTACGAGCAGTACTTC	CASSHLAGGSTGYEQYF
TRBJ2-6	NA	NA	TRBV19	TGTGCCAGTAGTATCCCAGCTGGGGCCAACGTCCTGACTTTC	CASSIPAGANVLTF
TRBJ2-1	TRBD1	NA	TRBV27	TGTGCCAGCAGTTTAACAGGGGCCCTAGCCTACAATGAGCAGTTCTTC	CASSLTGALAYNEQFF
TRBJ2-3	TRBD2	NA	TRBV15	TGTGCCACCAGCAGAACTAGCGGGAGTGTAGATACGCAGTATTTT	CATSRTSGSVDTQYF
TRBJ1-1	NA	few	TRBV7-2	TGTGCCAGCAGCTTAGGGCGGGACGTCCAGACGGCTTTCTTT	CASSLGRDVQTAFF
TRBJ2-1	TRBD2	NA	TRBV19	TGTGCCAGTAGTATGTGGCTAGCGGACAATGAGCAGTTCTTC	CASSMWLADNEQFF
TRBJ2-5	NA	NA	TRBV11-1	TGTGCCAGCAGCCGCGCCGCGGGGGCCGGTAGGGAGACCCAGTACTTC	CASSRAAGAGRETQYF
TRBJ1-6	TRBD1	NA	TRBV5-1	TGCGCCAGCAGCTGGGGACAGGGTATTTTTTCACCCCTCCACTTT	CASSWGQGIFSPLHF